The clone carrying this T cell receptor beta chain was detected once. No antigen is known for it. Other nucleotide sequences from this sample produce the same CDR3. The length of the CDR3 is 13 residues. V dropped 0 bases and J dropped 4 bases, with 8 bases sitting between them. The germline CDR1 and CDR2 sequences are SGDLS and YYNGEE. These data are taken from a study of shared clonotypes between healthy human individuals. Generated by immunoSEQ multiplex PCR, the TCRdb table keeps only in-frame clones and is missing some. The sample lists more than 2 million clones, roughly 95% occurring once. Study-wide results and caveats: Memory subsets generally showed smaller estimated richness than naive subsets did. Relative to clonotypes present in all four donors, those not shared had lower generation probabilities. The sole specimen, blood, was sampled, and tissue repertoires likely differ.

CD45RO-negative, CCR7-selected cells formed the naive CD8 fraction, which excluded terminally differentiated effector memory CD45RA+ cells. The sequencing sample was made of naive CD8+ T cells sorted from blood. The rearrangement links TRBV9 to TRBJ2-7; D could derive from TRBD1 or TRBD2 (5 bases each). The sequence was obtained from a man aged 18 to 30 in good health. The CDR3 reads CASSVGDGYEQYF. The CDR3 bases are TGTGCCAGCAGCGTAGGGGACGGATACGAGCAGTACTTC.